The rows below give T cell receptor beta chains drawn from one sample of a study of blood T cell repertoires in COVID-19. Sequenced by immunoSEQ multiplex PCR; TCRdb stores in-frame clones only, minus some. The repertoire has roughly 120,000 clones, over 70% of them found once; the top ten carry about 2.1%. Sequences were obtained from peripheral blood. The receptors were sampled from a man between 65 and 85 years old with acute or convalescent COVID-19. The CDR3 runs from the conserved cysteine through the conserved F or W. Fields, in order: J gene, D gene, clone size, V gene, CDR3 DNA, CDR3 protein. D genes are given only for firm matches. Where a row states a size, it is once, few, many or the class of an expanded clone; other rows omit it.

j_call: TRBJ2-7; d_call: TRBD1; clone_size: NA; v_call: TRBV9; cdr3_nt: TGTGCCAGCAGCGCGGGACAGGGGACGGGTGAGCAGTACTTC; cdr3_aa: CASSAGQGTGEQYF
j_call: TRBJ2-5; d_call: NA; clone_size: NA; v_call: TRBV10-3; cdr3_nt: TGTGCCATCGGGCAGGACAGCCAAGAGACCCAGTACTTC; cdr3_aa: CAIGQDSQETQYF
j_call: TRBJ2-1; d_call: TRBD2; clone_size: NA; v_call: TRBV5-1; cdr3_nt: TGCGCCAGCTCCGCGGGGGGGCCCTACAATGAGCAGTTCTTC; cdr3_aa: CASSAGGPYNEQFF
j_call: TRBJ1-4; d_call: NA; clone_size: NA; v_call: TRBV10-3; cdr3_nt: TGTGCCATCAGTGAGTCGACGGGAGAAAAACTGTTTTTT; cdr3_aa: CAISESTGEKLFF
j_call: TRBJ2-3; d_call: TRBD2; clone_size: once; v_call: TRBV7-3; cdr3_nt: TGTGCCAGCAGTGAAGGGCCCCCTAGCGGGGGCCAAGATACGCAGTATTTT; cdr3_aa: CASSEGPPSGGQDTQYF
j_call: TRBJ1-1; d_call: TRBD1; clone_size: NA; v_call: TRBV19; cdr3_nt: TGTGCCAGTACCGGACAGGGGGGCGGTGAAGCTTTCTTT; cdr3_aa: CASTGQGGGEAFF
j_call: TRBJ2-7; d_call: TRBD2; clone_size: NA; v_call: TRBV27; cdr3_nt: TGTGCCAGCAGTTTTAGGCTAGCGGGGGAGTACGAGCAGTACTTC; cdr3_aa: CASSFRLAGEYEQYF
j_call: TRBJ2-2; d_call: NA; clone_size: few; v_call: TRBV14; cdr3_nt: TGTGCCAGCAGCCAAGACCACGGGACAAAAAGTAACACCGGGGAGCTGTTTTTT; cdr3_aa: CASSQDHGTKSNTGELFF
j_call: TRBJ2-1; d_call: TRBD2; clone_size: NA; v_call: TRBV7-2; cdr3_nt: TGTGCCAGCAGCTTAAGTGGGGGGACTAGCGGGGACCACAATGAGCAGTTCTTC; cdr3_aa: CASSLSGGTSGDHNEQFF
j_call: TRBJ2-1; d_call: TRBD2; clone_size: once; v_call: TRBV7-8; cdr3_nt: TGTGCCAGCAGCTTAGCGGGACTAGCGGGGGGAGAGCAGTTCTTC; cdr3_aa: CASSLAGLAGGEQFF
j_call: TRBJ2-1; d_call: TRBD2; clone_size: once; v_call: TRBV18; cdr3_nt: TGTGCCAGCTCACCCGATCTAGCGGGGGGGGACAATGAGCAGTTCTTC; cdr3_aa: CASSPDLAGGDNEQFF
j_call: TRBJ2-1; d_call: NA; clone_size: NA; v_call: TRBV7-3; cdr3_nt: TGTGCCAGCAGGACGGACAGCTACAATGAGCAGTTCTTC; cdr3_aa: CASRTDSYNEQFF
j_call: TRBJ2-7; d_call: TRBD2; clone_size: NA; v_call: TRBV27; cdr3_nt: TGTGCCAGCAGTTTGGTTATTAGCGGGCTATACGAGCAGTACTTC; cdr3_aa: CASSLVISGLYEQYF
j_call: TRBJ2-2; d_call: NA; clone_size: NA; v_call: TRBV5-1; cdr3_nt: TGCGCCAGCAGCTTTACAGGGAACACCGGGGAGCTGTTTTTT; cdr3_aa: CASSFTGNTGELFF
j_call: TRBJ1-2; d_call: NA; clone_size: NA; v_call: TRBV29-1; cdr3_nt: TGCAGCGTTGAGCGGCCCAATCATAACTATGGCTACACCTTC; cdr3_aa: CSVERPNHNYGYTF
j_call: TRBJ1-5; d_call: NA; clone_size: NA; v_call: TRBV7-9; cdr3_nt: TGTGCCAGCAGCTCACGGGGATTCGGCCAGCCCCAGCATTTT; cdr3_aa: CASSSRGFGQPQHF
j_call: TRBJ1-6; d_call: NA; clone_size: NA; v_call: TRBV6-2/TRBV6-3; cdr3_nt: TGTGCCAGCAGTGTCATAGGGGTCGGGAATTCACCCCTCCACTTT; cdr3_aa: CASSVIGVGNSPLHF
j_call: TRBJ2-4; d_call: TRBD2; clone_size: NA; v_call: TRBV4-3; cdr3_nt: TGCGCCAGCAGCCAAGATCGGACTAGCGGGGGGGAAAACATTCAGTACTTC; cdr3_aa: CASSQDRTSGGENIQYF
j_call: TRBJ2-3; d_call: TRBD1; clone_size: few; v_call: TRBV6-1; cdr3_nt: TGTGCCAGCAGTGAAGGCCCGCGTGGACAGGGCCTCACAGATACGCAGTATTTT; cdr3_aa: CASSEGPRGQGLTDTQYF
j_call: TRBJ2-7; d_call: TRBD1; clone_size: once; v_call: TRBV27; cdr3_nt: TGTGCCAGCAGTGAACAGGGGGAAAGGCTCTACGAGCAGTACTTC; cdr3_aa: CASSEQGERLYEQYF
j_call: TRBJ2-3; d_call: NA; clone_size: once; v_call: TRBV7-2; cdr3_nt: TGTGCCAGCAGGGCGGACTCCGCCCGCACAGATACGCAGTATTTT; cdr3_aa: CASRADSARTDTQYF
j_call: TRBJ1-6; d_call: NA; clone_size: NA; v_call: TRBV9; cdr3_nt: TGTGCCAGCAGTGAGGGGAGGGCGAATTCACCCCTCCACTTT; cdr3_aa: CASSEGRANSPLHF
j_call: TRBJ2-1; d_call: NA; clone_size: NA; v_call: TRBV25-1; cdr3_nt: TGTGCCAGCAGTGAATCTGTGGGCGTGACCTACAATGAGCAGTTCTTC; cdr3_aa: CASSESVGVTYNEQFF
j_call: TRBJ1-1; d_call: NA; clone_size: NA; v_call: TRBV12-3/TRBV12-4; cdr3_nt: TGTGCCAGCAGTGACAGTAGGGACACTGAAGCTTTCTTT; cdr3_aa: CASSDSRDTEAFF
j_call: TRBJ2-7; d_call: TRBD2; clone_size: NA; v_call: TRBV5-1; cdr3_nt: TGCGCCAGCAGCCCTGGGGGGACTAGCTACGAGCAGTACTTC; cdr3_aa: CASSPGGTSYEQYF
j_call: TRBJ1-1; d_call: TRBD1; clone_size: NA; v_call: TRBV6-2/TRBV6-3; cdr3_nt: TGTGCCAGCAGTCCGGGACAGCAGTTGAACACTGAAGCTTTCTTT; cdr3_aa: CASSPGQQLNTEAFF
j_call: TRBJ2-7; d_call: NA; clone_size: NA; v_call: TRBV5-4; cdr3_nt: TGTGCCAGCAGCTCACGGGGGGCATCCAGCGAGCAGTACTTC; cdr3_aa: CASSSRGASSEQYF
j_call: TRBJ1-2; d_call: NA; clone_size: NA; v_call: TRBV28; cdr3_nt: TGTGCCAGTGGAGCGGGGGGCGCTGGGTATGGCTACACCTTC; cdr3_aa: CASGAGGAGYGYTF
j_call: TRBJ2-5; d_call: TRBD1; clone_size: NA; v_call: TRBV6-6; cdr3_nt: TGTGCCAGCAGTTTTCCGGGACAGGGACTTCAAGAGACCCAGTACTTC; cdr3_aa: CASSFPGQGLQETQYF
j_call: TRBJ2-6; d_call: TRBD2; clone_size: NA; v_call: TRBV7-8; cdr3_nt: TGTGCCAGCAGGACGAGCGGGGGGGCTGGGGCCAACGTCCTGACTTTC; cdr3_aa: CASRTSGGAGANVLTF
j_call: TRBJ1-1; d_call: TRBD1; clone_size: NA; v_call: TRBV6-4; cdr3_nt: TGTGCCAGCAGTCCCACCGGGACAGGGTATACTGAAGCTTTCTTT; cdr3_aa: CASSPTGTGYTEAFF
j_call: TRBJ2-7; d_call: NA; clone_size: NA; v_call: TRBV4-2; cdr3_nt: TGTGCCAGCAGCCAAGGGGCAAGTAGCTCCTACGAGCAGTACTTC; cdr3_aa: CASSQGASSSYEQYF